This TCR beta chain emerged from a study of monozygotic twins with inflammatory bowel disease. Study-level findings and limits: With others, IBD patients shared fewer clonotypes than healthy twins did, especially with disease activity. The study found lower TCRbeta diversity (inverse Simpson) in IBD patients than in healthy co-twins.

Nested amplification of TCRalpha and TCRbeta cDNA involved two PCRs of approximately 16 and 10 cycles. TCRdb reprocessed the 5' RACE reads and keeps a single row for each CDR3 protein, giving no DNA. The sample's table shows around 400,000 distinct CDR3 sequences. Comment on this clonotype: The antigen is undetermined.

The CDR3 spans 13 residues. Germline V CDR1 and CDR2: SGHNT, YYREEE (reference sequence). This clonotype was obtained from a human donor with ulcerative colitis or Crohn's disease, or a healthy co-twin of an affected twin (not recorded which). The rearrangement joins TRBV5-4 to TRBJ2-7. Specimen: blood. Here the CDR3 reads CASSLVLSNEQYF. The full variable domain, rest sourced from reference TRBV5-4 and TRBJ2-7, is ETGVTQSPTHLIKTRGQQVTLRCSSQSGHNTVSWYQQALGQGPQFIFQYYREEENGRGNFPPRFSGLQFPNYSSELNVNALELDDSALYLCASSLVLSNEQYFGPGTRLTVT.